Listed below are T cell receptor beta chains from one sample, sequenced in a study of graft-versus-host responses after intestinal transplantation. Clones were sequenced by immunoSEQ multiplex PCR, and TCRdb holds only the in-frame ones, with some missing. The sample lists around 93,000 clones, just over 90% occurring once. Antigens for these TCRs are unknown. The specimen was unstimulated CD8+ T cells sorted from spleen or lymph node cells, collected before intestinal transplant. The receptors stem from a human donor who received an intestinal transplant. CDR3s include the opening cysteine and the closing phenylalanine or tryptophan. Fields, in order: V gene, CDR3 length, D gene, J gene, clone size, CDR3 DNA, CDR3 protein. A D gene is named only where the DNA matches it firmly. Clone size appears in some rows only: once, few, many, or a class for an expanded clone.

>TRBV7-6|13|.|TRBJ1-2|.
TGTGCCAGCAGCTTAGCAGCCTACTATGGCTACACCTTC
CASSLAAYYGYTF
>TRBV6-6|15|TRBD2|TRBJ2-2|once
TGTGCCAGCAGTCGTAGCGGGGGTATGACCGGGGAGCTGTTTTTT
CASSRSGGMTGELFF
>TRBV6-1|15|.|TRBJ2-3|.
TGTGCCAGCAGTGAACCGGGTCTAGCATCAGATACGCAGTATTTT
CASSEPGLASDTQYF
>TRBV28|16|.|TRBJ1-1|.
TGTGCCAGCAGCACACCGACAGGTCCTCGCGTCGCTGAAGCTTTCTTT
CASSTPTGPRVAEAFF
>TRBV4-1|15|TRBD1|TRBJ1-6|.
TGCGCCAGCGCGACAGGGTGGGAATTTAGTTCATCCCTCCACTTT
CASATGWEFSSSLHF
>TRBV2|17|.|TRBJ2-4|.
TGTGCCAGCAGGGGAGTCTTAGCGAGGGGCAGCAAAAACATTCAGTACTTC
CASRGVLARGSKNIQYF
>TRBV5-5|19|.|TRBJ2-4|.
TGTGCCAGCAGCTACCCGGCCCAAGGGACTGATTTAGCCAAAAACATTCAGTACTTC
CASSYPAQGTDLAKNIQYF
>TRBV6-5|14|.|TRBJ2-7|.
TGTGCCAGCAGTCAGCCCGACAGATCCTACGAGCAGTACTTC
CASSQPDRSYEQYF
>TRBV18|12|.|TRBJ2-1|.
TGTGCCAGCTCACCACAGGGGGATGAGCAGTTCTTC
CASSPQGDEQFF
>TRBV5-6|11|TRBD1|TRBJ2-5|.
TGTGCCAGCAGCTTGGCGGGACAGGGTCACTTC
CASSLAGQGHF
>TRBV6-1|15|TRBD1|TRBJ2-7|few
TGTGCCAGCAAACCCGGGACAGCCGGGCCCTACGAGCAGTACTTC
CASKPGTAGPYEQYF
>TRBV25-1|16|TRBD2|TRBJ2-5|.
TGTGCCAGCAGTGGAGGGACTAGCGGGAGAAAAGAGACCCAGTACTTC
CASSGGTSGRKETQYF
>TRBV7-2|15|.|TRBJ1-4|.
TGTGCCAGCAGCTTTATCGGGTATCATATTGAAAAACTGTTTTTT
CASSFIGYHIEKLFF
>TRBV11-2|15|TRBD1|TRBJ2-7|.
TGTGCCAGCAGCTTCCGACAGGGGTACAAGGACGAGCAGTACTTC
CASSFRQGYKDEQYF
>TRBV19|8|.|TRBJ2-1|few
TGTGCCAGTAGTGAGCAGTTCTTC
CASSEQFF
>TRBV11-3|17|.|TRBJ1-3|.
TGTGCCAGCAGCTTCGGGGGTCAAATGTTCTCTGGAAACACCATATATTTT
CASSFGGQMFSGNTIYF
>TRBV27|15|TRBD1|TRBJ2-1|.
TGTGCCAGCAGTTCGTGGAGACAGGGGGCTGGGGAGCAGTTCTTC
CASSSWRQGAGEQFF
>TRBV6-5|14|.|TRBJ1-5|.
TGTGCCAGCAGACCGCAGTATAGCAATCAGCCCCAGCATTTT
CASRPQYSNQPQHF
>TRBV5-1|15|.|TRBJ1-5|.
TGCGCCAGCAGACCCGGGACACCCAAAAATCAGCCCCAGCATTTT
CASRPGTPKNQPQHF